A single sample is the source of the 12 T cell receptor beta chains below, sequenced in a study of cytomegalovirus exposure and HLA in healthy donors. Only in-frame clones appear in the TCRdb table, and some are missing; sequencing was by immunoSEQ multiplex PCR. This sample carries approximately 60,000 clones, around 90% of them seen once, and the ten largest clones take 3% to 3.5%. The source material was PBMCs. These receptors originate from a man between 18 and 35 years old in good health and CMV-seronegative.

The chain links TRBV28 to TRBJ2-3, with TRBD2 matching over 10 bases. V shed 6 bases and J 2 bases; nucleotides not matched to a gene: 8. CDR1 and CDR2 (germline): MDHEN, SYDVKM. The CDR3 runs 16 residues. The CDR3 nucleotides are TGTGCCAGCAGGGGGAGCGGGAGGGCCCTCACAGATACGCAGTATTTT. Translation: CASRGSGRALTDTQYF.

This sequence joins TRBV6-1 and TRBJ2-5; 8 bases are a match to TRBD1. CDR1 and CDR2 from the germline V gene are MNHNS and SASEGT. V lost 7 bases, J lost 9 bases, and 7 bases stayed unmatched. CDR3 length equals 12 residues. The CDR3 reads CASIIQGGPQYF. The CDR3 DNA follows: TGTGCCAGCATCATACAGGGGGGACCCCAGTACTTC.

This clone is judged medium-sized. CDR3 in amino acids: CASSRPGTGVGYEQYF. Written as DNA, the CDR3 is TGTGCCAGCAGTAGACCCGGGACAGGGGTAGGATACGAGCAGTACTTC. The chain joins TRBV25-1 to TRBJ2-7; 10 positions match TRBD1. CDR1 and CDR2 from the germline V gene are MGHDK and SYGVNS. This CDR3 has 16 amino acids. V trimming: 5 bases; J trimming: 4 bases; junction bases outside the gene matches: 11.

The V call is TRBV2, the J call TRBJ2-7; 8 nucleotides agree with TRBD2. The CDR3 is made up of 13 amino acids. Germline loops: CDR1 SNHLY, CDR2 FYNNEI. V gave up 11 bases and J gave up 2 bases; unmatched junction bases: 8. CDR3 coding DNA: TGTGCCGCCAGCGGGAGTGGGACCTACGAGCAGTACTTC. Translating gives CAASGSGTYEQYF. Drawing the rest from reference TRBV2 and TRBJ2-7, the complete variable domain is EPEVTQTPSHQVTQMGQEVILRCVPISNHLYFYWYRQILGQKVEFLVSFYNNEISEKSEIFDDQFSVERPDGSNFTLKIRSTKLEDSAMYFCAASGSGTYEQYFGPGTRLTVT.

The chain is built from TRBV18 and TRBJ1-2; weak D call: TRBD1 (5 bases). CDR1 and CDR2 (germline): KGHSH, LQKENI. The CDR3 length is 14 residues. The germline V and J ends were trimmed by 3 bases and 6 bases, with 14 bases remaining between them. The CDR3 DNA reads as TGTGCCAGCTCACCGGGCCAGGGTGCGGATGGCTACACCTTC. Protein: CASSPGQGADGYTF.

V is TRBV7-9 and J is TRBJ2-3, with TRBD1 identical over 9 bases. Germline V gene sequence: CDR1 SEHNR, CDR2 FQNEAQ (reference sequence). The CDR3 consists of 15 residues. V shed 5 bases, J shed 4 bases, and the junction held 7 bases outside the gene matches. The CDR3 region has the DNA TGTGCCAGCAGCCCGGGACAGGGAACCCCAGATACGCAGTATTTT. Translation gives CASSPGQGTPDTQYF.

The V gene is TRBV9, the J gene TRBJ2-3, with 15 nucleotides matching TRBD2. The length of the CDR3 is 17 residues. Germline V gene lookup returns CDR1 SGDLS and CDR2 YYNGEE. V trimming: 4 bases; J trimming: 4 bases; junction bases outside the gene matches: 7. CDR3 nucleotides: TGTGCCAGCAGCCCGAGGGGACTAGCGGGAGGAGCAGATACGCAGTATTTT. It codes for CASSPRGLAGGADTQYF.

The chain joins TRBV27 to TRBJ2-7; 8 nucleotides line up with TRBD2. After removal of 2 bases from V and 0 bases from J, the junction contained 3 bases not matched to a gene. CDR1 and CDR2 from the germline V gene are MNHEY and SMNVEV (reference sequence). CDR3 length: 15 amino acids. CDR3 sequence: CASSLERGLSYEQYF. Written as DNA, the CDR3 is TGTGCCAGCAGTTTAGAGCGGGGGCTCTCCTACGAGCAGTACTTC.

The chain recombines TRBV29-1 with TRBJ2-3; 10 bases line up with TRBD1. Germline lookup yields CDR1 SQVTM and CDR2 ANQGSEA. The V segment lost 6 bases and the J segment 1 base; nucleotides outside the gene matches: 7. The length of the CDR3 is 15 residues. The CDR3, as DNA: TGCAGCGTCGCTACCGGGACAGGGGGCACAGATACGCAGTATTTT. The encoded protein is CSVATGTGGTDTQYF.

The chain recombines TRBV29-1 with TRBJ2-7; 7 bases match TRBD2. This CDR3 contains 14 residues. V lost 3 bases and J lost 0; bases outside the gene matches: 5. Germline CDR1 and CDR2: SQVTM and ANQGSEA. CDR3 DNA sequence: TGCAGCGTTGATGGGGGAGGGAGCTCCTACGAGCAGTACTTC. This translates into CSVDGGGSSYEQYF.

This clone was detected only once. The genes are TRBV5-6 and TRBJ2-5; D unresolved. V was trimmed by 1 base and J by 0 bases, leaving 4 bases between them. Germline V gene lookup returns CDR1 SGHDT and CDR2 YYEEEE. CDR3 length equals 13 residues. CDR3 residues: CASSLFNQETQYF. Written as DNA, the CDR3 is TGTGCCAGCAGCTTGTTTAACCAAGAGACCCAGTACTTC. Full variable domain (remainder filled in from reference TRBV5-6 and TRBJ2-5): DAGVTQSPTHLIKTRGQQVTLRCSPKSGHDTVSWYQQALGQGPQFIFQYYEEEERQRGNFPDRFSGHQFPNYSSELNVNALLLGDSALYLCASSLFNQETQYFGPGTRLLVL.

The count of this clone is one. The CDR3 DNA follows: TGTGCCAGCAGCTTAGCCCAGGGCCGGCACACCATATATTTT. As protein: CASSLAQGRHTIYF. The chain couples TRBV7-9 to TRBJ1-3; TRBD1 might be the D (5 bases). The CDR3 has 14 amino acids. Germline V gene lookup returns CDR1 SEHNR and CDR2 FQNEAQ (reference sequence). The ends were cut back, 0 bases at V and 8 bases at J, with 11 bases in the middle.